This entry lists 6 T cell receptor beta chains sequenced from one sample in a study of T cells in Graves' hyperthyroidism and ophthalmopathy. Researchers amplified the TCR beta CDR3 regions from RNA transcripts. With the HTBI primer set, the TCR CDR3 went through a first round of RT-PCR. One entry per CDR3 protein, called by TCRdb with MiXCR from the multiplex PCR reads. The sample has 700,000 or so distinct CDR3 sequences, approximately 15% seen once; the top ten hold approximately 12%. Material for sequencing was blood. The receptors derive from a woman between 45 and 60 years old with Graves' ophthalmopathy.

This clonotype was counted many times. The chain couples TRBV2 to TRBJ1-2, with 9 bases aligning to TRBD1. CDR3 length equals 14 residues. With V trimmed by 6 bases and J by 7 bases, 9 bases remained unmatched. Germline V gene sequence: CDR1 SNHLY, CDR2 FYNNEI. The CDR3 sequence is CASSLQGAHSGYTF. CDR3 bases: TGTGCCAGCAGCTTACAGGGGGCGCACTCTGGCTACACCTTC.

This sequence joins TRBV20-1 and TRBJ1-1; possible D gene TRBD1, 5 bases. CDR1 is DFQATT, CDR2 SNEGSKA, per germline (reference sequence). The CDR3 consists of 17 residues. The V and J ends lost 0 bases and 2 bases respectively, with 19 bases between them. The CDR3: CSARESAGLSGNTEAFF. The CDR3 DNA follows: TGCAGTGCTAGAGAATCCGCAGGGCTAAGTGGAAACACTGAAGCTTTCTTT.

The V gene is TRBV28, the J gene TRBJ2-4, with D perhaps being TRBD1 or TRBD2 (5 bases each). Trimming left V 5 bases short and J 3 bases short, with 14 bases between. This CDR3 has 15 amino acids. CDR1 and CDR2 from the germline V gene are MDHEN and SYDVKM. CDR3 loop: CASSPHGGDKNIQYF. In DNA form, the CDR3 reads TGTGCCAGCAGTCCCCATGGGGGAGACAAAAACATTCAGTACTTC.

This clonotype occurred many times. The chain is built from TRBV5-1 and TRBJ2-3; 11 bases map to TRBD2. This CDR3 is built from 19 residues. In germline, CDR1 is SGHRS, CDR2 YFSETQ. J gave up 2 bases and V 6 bases, and 17 bases lay outside the gene matches. CDR3 DNA sequence: TGCGCCAGCACCCCACCAACCAGTAGCGGGAGGGGGGCCACAGATACGCAGTATTTT. Residues: CASTPPTSSGRGATDTQYF.

This clonotype was picked up many times. The chain links TRBV7-2 to TRBJ1-5; possibly TRBD1 for D (5 bases). Trimming left V 2 bases short and J 4 bases short, with 12 bases between. Germline CDR1 SGHTA, CDR2 FQGNSA. The CDR3 runs to 15 residues. CDR3 protein: CASSLSGVGNQPQHF. CDR3 coding DNA: TGTGCCAGCAGCTTATCGGGGGTTGGGAATCAGCCCCAGCATTTT.

This chain connects TRBV4-2 to TRBJ1-3; D perhaps matches TRBD1 (6 bases). V shed 0 bases and J shed 0 bases, with 15 bases lying between them. CDR3 length: 18 residues. Germline V CDR1 and CDR2: LGHNA, YNFKEQ. CDR3 sequence: CASSQDPQGTNSGNTIYF. The CDR3 DNA follows: TGTGCCAGCAGCCAAGATCCCCAGGGGACGAACTCTGGAAACACCATATATTTT.